The rows below give T cell receptor beta chains drawn from one sample of a study of STAT5B mutations in CD4+ large granular lymphocyte leukemia. TCRdb keeps only in-frame clones here, not all; method: immunoSEQ multiplex PCR. The sample has about 1,200 clones; about three quarters are singletons. Sequencing was performed on PBMCs. Receptors originate from a man between 65 and 80 years old with CD4+ T-cell large granular lymphocyte leukemia. Both conserved end residues are part of each CDR3. The order of the fields is J gene, D gene, V gene, clone size, CDR3 protein, CDR3 DNA. A D gene is named only where the DNA matches it firmly. For some rows the clone size is stated as once, few or many, or as a class when expanded; others skip it.

TRBJ1-1	-	TRBV11-2	-	CASSPQRVGTEAFF	TGTGCCAGCAGCCCACAAAGGGTTGGGACTGAAGCTTTCTTT
TRBJ2-2	-	TRBV6-5	-	CASSYLSNTGELFF	TGTGCCAGCAGTTATTTGTCGAACACCGGGGAGCTGTTTTTT
TRBJ1-2	-	TRBV18	-	CASSPAALNYGYTF	TGTGCCAGCTCACCAGCAGCCCTTAACTATGGCTACACCTTC
TRBJ1-5	-	TRBV5-5	-	CASRHTSNSNQPQHF	TGTGCCAGCAGGCACACCAGTAATAGCAATCAGCCCCAGCATTTT
TRBJ1-6	-	TRBV4-3	-	CASSQDVRLNNSPLHF	TGCGCCAGCAGCCAAGATGTCAGGCTGAATAATTCACCCCTCCACTTT
TRBJ2-5	-	TRBV2	-	CASRTFGEETQYF	TGTGCCAGCCGGACATTTGGGGAAGAGACCCAGTACTTC
TRBJ1-5	-	TRBV19	-	CASSRDGSNQPQHF	TGTGCCAGTTCCAGGGACGGTAGCAATCAGCCCCAGCATTTT
TRBJ1-4	TRBD1	TRBV5-1	-	CASSHGQATNEKLFF	TGCGCCAGCAGCCATGGACAGGCGACTAATGAAAAACTGTTTTTT
TRBJ1-6	TRBD1	TRBV7-2	-	CASTRTGFNSPLHF	TGTGCCAGCACCCGGACAGGGTTTAATTCACCCCTCCACTTT
TRBJ1-1	-	TRBV6-5	-	CASSYSYDRLNTEAFF	TGTGCCAGCAGTTACTCGTACGACAGACTGAACACTGAAGCTTTCTTT
TRBJ2-4	-	TRBV5-3	-	CARRGETLAKNIQYF	TGTGCCAGAAGAGGAGAGACCCTAGCCAAAAACATTCAGTACTTC
TRBJ2-2	-	TRBV5-1	-	CASSLTDTGELFF	TGCGCCAGCAGCTTGACGGACACCGGGGAGCTGTTTTTT
TRBJ2-1	TRBD2	TRBV5-4	-	CASSLVGRGGSNEQFF	TGTGCCAGCAGCTTGGTAGGGCGGGGGGGTAGCAATGAGCAGTTCTTC
TRBJ2-4	TRBD1	TRBV19	few	CASSRTGGGIQYF	TGTGCCAGTAGTAGGACAGGGGGCGGCATTCAGTACTTC
TRBJ1-3	TRBD1	TRBV10-1	-	CASSEGQGVPSGNTIYF	TGCGCCAGCAGTGAGGGTCAGGGGGTGCCCTCTGGAAACACCATATATTTT